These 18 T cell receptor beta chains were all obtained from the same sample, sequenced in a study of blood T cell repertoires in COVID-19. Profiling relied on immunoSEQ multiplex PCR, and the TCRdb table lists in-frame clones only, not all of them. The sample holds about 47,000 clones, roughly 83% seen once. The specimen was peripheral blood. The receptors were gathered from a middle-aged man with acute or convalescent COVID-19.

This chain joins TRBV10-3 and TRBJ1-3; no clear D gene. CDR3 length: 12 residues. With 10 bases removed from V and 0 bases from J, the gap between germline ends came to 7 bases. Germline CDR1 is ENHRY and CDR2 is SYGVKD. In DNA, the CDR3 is TGTGCCACCTCTTCCTCTGGAAACACCATATATTTT. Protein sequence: CATSSSGNTIYF.

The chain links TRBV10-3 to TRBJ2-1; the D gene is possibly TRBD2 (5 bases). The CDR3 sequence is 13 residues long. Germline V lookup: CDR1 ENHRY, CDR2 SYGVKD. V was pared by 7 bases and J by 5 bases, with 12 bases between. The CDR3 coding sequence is TGTGCCATCATGCGTAACGGGGACAATGAGCAGTTCTTC. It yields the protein CAIMRNGDNEQFF.

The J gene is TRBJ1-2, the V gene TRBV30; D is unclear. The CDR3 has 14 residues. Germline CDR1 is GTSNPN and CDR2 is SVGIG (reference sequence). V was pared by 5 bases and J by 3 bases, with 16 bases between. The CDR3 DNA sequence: TGTGCCTGGTTTAACGGAGCCCGGGACTATGGCTACACCTTC. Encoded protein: CAWFNGARDYGYTF.

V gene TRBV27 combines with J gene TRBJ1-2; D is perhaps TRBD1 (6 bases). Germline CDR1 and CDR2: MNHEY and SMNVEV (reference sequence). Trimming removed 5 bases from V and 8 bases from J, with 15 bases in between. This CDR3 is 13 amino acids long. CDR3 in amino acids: CASSIRTGMGYTF. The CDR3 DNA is TGTGCCAGCAGTATCAGAACAGGGATGGGCTACACCTTC.

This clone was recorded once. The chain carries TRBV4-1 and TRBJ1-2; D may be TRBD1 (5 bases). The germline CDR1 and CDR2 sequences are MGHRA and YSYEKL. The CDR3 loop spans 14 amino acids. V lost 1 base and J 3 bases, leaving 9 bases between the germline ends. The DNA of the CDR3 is TGCGCCAGCAGCCAAGCAGGGATCTACTATGGCTACACCTTC. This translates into CASSQAGIYYGYTF.

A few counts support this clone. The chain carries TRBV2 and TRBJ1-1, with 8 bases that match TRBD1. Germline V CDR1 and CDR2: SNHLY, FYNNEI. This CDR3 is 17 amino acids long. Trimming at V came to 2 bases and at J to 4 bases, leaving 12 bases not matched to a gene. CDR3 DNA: TGTGCCAGCAGTGAATCCGGACAGGGTGTAAAGGGCACTGAAGCTTTCTTT. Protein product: CASSESGQGVKGTEAFF.

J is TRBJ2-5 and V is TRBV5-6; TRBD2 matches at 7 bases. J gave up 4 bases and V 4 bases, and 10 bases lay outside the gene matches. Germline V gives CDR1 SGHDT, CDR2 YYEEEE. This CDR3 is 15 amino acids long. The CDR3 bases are TGTGCCAGCAGCCCCGGGGGGTCGGGGGGAGAGACCCAGTACTTC. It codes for CASSPGGSGGETQYF.

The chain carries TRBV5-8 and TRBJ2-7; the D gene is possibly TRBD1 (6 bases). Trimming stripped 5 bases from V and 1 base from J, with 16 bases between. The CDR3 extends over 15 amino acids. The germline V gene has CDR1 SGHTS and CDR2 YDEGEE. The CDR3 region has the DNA TGTGCCAGCAGTCTCCACAGGGTAAAGTCCTACGAGCAGTACTTC. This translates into CASSLHRVKSYEQYF.

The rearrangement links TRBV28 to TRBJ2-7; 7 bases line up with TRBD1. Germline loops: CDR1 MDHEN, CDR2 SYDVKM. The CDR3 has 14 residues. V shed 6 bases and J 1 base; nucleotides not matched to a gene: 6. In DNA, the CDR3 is TGTGCCAGCAGGGTGATGACAGGGTCCTACGAGCAGTACTTC. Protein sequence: CASRVMTGSYEQYF.

In DNA form, the CDR3 reads TGTGCCAGCAGTTCGCCCGGGGGTACTAACTATGGCTACACCTTC. Encoded protein: CASSSPGGTNYGYTF. The chain recombines TRBV27 with TRBJ1-2; D is perhaps TRBD1 (5 bases). The ends were cut back, 4 bases at V and 0 bases at J, with 12 bases in the middle. CDR1 and CDR2 from the germline V gene are MNHEY and SMNVEV (reference sequence). CDR3 length equals 15 residues.

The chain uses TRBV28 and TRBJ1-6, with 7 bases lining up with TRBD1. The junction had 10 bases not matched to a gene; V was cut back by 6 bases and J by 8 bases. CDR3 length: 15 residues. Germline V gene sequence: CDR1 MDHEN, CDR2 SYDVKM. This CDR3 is CASSSGTELYSPLHF. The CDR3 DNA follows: TGTGCCAGCAGCTCCGGGACAGAACTTTATTCACCCCTCCACTTT.

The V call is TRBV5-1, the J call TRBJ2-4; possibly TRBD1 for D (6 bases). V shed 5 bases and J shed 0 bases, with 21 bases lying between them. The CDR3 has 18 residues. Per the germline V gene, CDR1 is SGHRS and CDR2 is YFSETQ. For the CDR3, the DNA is TGCGCCAGCAGTCCTACCTTTCCGGGACAAATAGCCAAAAACATTCAGTACTTC. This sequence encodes CASSPTFPGQIAKNIQYF. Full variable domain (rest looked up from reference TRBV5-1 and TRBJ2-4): KAGVTQTPRYLIKTRGQQVTLSCSPISGHRSVSWYQQTPGQGLQFLFEYFSETQRNKGNFPGRFSGRQFSNSRSEMNVSTLELGDSALYLCASSPTFPGQIAKNIQYFGAGTRLSVL.

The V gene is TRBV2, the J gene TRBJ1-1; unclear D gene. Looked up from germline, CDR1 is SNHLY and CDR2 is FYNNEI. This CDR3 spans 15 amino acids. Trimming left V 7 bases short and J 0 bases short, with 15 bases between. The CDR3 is CASILRETMNTEAFF. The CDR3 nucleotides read TGTGCCAGCATTTTGAGGGAGACGATGAACACTGAAGCTTTCTTT. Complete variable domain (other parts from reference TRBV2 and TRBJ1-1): EPEVTQTPSHQVTQMGQEVILRCVPISNHLYFYWYRQILGQKVEFLVSFYNNEISEKSEIFDDQFSVERPDGSNFTLKIRSTKLEDSAMYFCASILRETMNTEAFFGQGTRLTVV.

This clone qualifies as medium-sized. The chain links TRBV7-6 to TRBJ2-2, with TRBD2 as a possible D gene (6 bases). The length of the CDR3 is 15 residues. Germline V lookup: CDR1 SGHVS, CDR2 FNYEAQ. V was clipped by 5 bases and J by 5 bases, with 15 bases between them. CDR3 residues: CASSQRVGGTGELFF. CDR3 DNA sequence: TGTGCCAGCAGCCAGAGAGTGGGAGGTACCGGGGAGCTGTTTTTT. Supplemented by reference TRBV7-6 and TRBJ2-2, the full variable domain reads GAGVSQSPRYKVTKRGQDVALRCDPISGHVSLYWYRQALGQGPEFLTYFNYEAQQDKSGLPNDRFSAERPEGSISTLTIQRTEQRDSAMYRCASSQRVGGTGELFFGEGSRLTVL.

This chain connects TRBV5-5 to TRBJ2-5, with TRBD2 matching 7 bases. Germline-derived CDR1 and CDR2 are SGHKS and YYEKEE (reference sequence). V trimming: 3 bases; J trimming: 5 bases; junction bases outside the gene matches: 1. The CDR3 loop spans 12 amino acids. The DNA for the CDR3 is TGTGCCAGCAGCTCCGGGGGGGAGACCCAGTACTTC. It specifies CASSSGGETQYF.

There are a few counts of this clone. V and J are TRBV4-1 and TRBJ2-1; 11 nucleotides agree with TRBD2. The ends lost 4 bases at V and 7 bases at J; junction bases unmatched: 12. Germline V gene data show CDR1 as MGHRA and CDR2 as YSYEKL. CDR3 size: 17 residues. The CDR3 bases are TGCGCCAGCAGCCGCGGGGGACTAGCGGACCTTGGGAATGAGCAGTTCTTC. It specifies CASSRGGLADLGNEQFF.

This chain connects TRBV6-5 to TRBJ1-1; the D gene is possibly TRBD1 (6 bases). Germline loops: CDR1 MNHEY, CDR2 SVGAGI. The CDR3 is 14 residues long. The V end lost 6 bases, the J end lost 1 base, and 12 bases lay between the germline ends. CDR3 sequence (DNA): TGTGCCAGCAGGCGGCCAGGGGAGAACACTGAAGCTTTCTTT. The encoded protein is CASRRPGENTEAFF.

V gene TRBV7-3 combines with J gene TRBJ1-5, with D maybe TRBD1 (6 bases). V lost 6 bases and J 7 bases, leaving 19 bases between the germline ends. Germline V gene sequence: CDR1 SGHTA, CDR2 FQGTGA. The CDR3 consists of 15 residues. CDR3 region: CASSLNGGGGQPQHF. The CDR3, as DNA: TGTGCCAGCAGTCTTAATGGGGGCGGCGGACAGCCCCAGCATTTT.